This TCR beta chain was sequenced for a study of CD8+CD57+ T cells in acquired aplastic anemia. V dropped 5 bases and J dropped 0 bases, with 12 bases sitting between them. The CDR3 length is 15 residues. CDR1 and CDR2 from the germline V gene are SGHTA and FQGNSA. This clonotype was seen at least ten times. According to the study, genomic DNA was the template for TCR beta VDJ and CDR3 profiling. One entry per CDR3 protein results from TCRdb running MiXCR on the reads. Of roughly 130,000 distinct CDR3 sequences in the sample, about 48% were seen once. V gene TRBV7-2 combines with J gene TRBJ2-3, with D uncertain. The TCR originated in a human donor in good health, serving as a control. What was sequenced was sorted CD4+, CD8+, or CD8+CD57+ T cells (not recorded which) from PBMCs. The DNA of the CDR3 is TGTGCCAGCAGCCCTAGTTATACTAGCACAGATACGCAGTATTTT. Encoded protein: CASSPSYTSTDTQYF.